These T cell receptor beta chains were read from a single sample in a study of identical twins. Using its own MiXCR run on the 5' RACE reads, TCRdb lists one record per CDR3 protein. Among 1.5 million to 2 million distinct CDR3 sequences listed, around 33% were seen once. Sequenced material: cord blood. These receptors all come from a newborn girl in good health. CDR3s include the opening cysteine and the closing phenylalanine or tryptophan. Fields, in order: J gene, clone size, V gene, D gene, CDR3 protein, CDR3 DNA. A D gene is named only where the DNA matches it firmly. Clone sizes are given selectively: once, few, many, or a class where the clone is expanded.

TRBJ2-7 few TRBV3-1 . CASSLITGGDYEQYF TGTGCCAGCAGCCTAATCACAGGGGGGGACTACGAGCAGTACTTC
TRBJ2-7 . TRBV25-1 TRBD2 CASSELLAGGSDSYNEQYF TGTGCCAGCAGTGAATTGCTAGCGGGGGGCTCTGACTCCTACAATGAGCAGTACTTC
TRBJ2-7 . TRBV25-1 . CASSASGTFPYEQYF TGTGCCAGCAGTGCCTCCGGGACCTTCCCCTACGAGCAGTACTTC
TRBJ2-5 few TRBV5-1 . CASSLTADQETQYF TGCGCCAGCAGCCTTACTGCGGACCAAGAGACCCAGTACTTC
TRBJ1-2 . TRBV12-3/TRBV12-4 TRBD1 CASSLADRRGYTF TGTGCCAGCAGTTTAGCGGACAGGAGGGGCTACACCTTC
TRBJ2-3 . TRBV18 . CASRRVGGVDTDTQYF TGTGCCAGCCGCCGGGTCGGGGGTGTGGATACAGATACGCAGTATTTT
TRBJ2-1 . TRBV12-5 TRBD2 CASGLVLMAGGPNEQFF TGTGCTAGTGGTTTGGTACTTATGGCGGGAGGGCCCAATGAGCAGTTCTTC
TRBJ1-2 once TRBV20-1 TRBD1 CSAPRQGRYGYTF TGCAGTGCCCCTCGACAGGGTCGCTATGGCTACACCTTC
TRBJ2-1 . TRBV6-1 TRBD2 CASWRLAGGANEQFF TGTGCCAGCTGGAGACTAGCGGGGGGGGCGAATGAGCAGTTCTTC
TRBJ2-3 . TRBV3-1 TRBD2 CASSQTGTSGRRGTDTQYF TGTGCCAGCAGCCAGACTGGGACTAGCGGGAGACGAGGCACAGATACGCAGTATTTT
TRBJ2-1 few TRBV2 . CASRGDITYNEQFF TGTGCCAGCAGAGGGGACATAACTTACAATGAGCAGTTCTTC
TRBJ2-4 . TRBV4-2 . CASSQGEVGIDEQYF TGTGCCAGCAGCCAGGGAGAGGTGGGTATAGATGAGCAGTACTTC
TRBJ2-7 . TRBV6-2/TRBV6-3 . CASSYGALATLSYEQYF TGTGCCAGCAGTTACGGCGCCCTGGCGACGCTCTCCTACGAGCAGTACTTC
TRBJ2-3 few TRBV4-1 TRBD2 CASSQDARERDTQYF TGCGCCAGCAGCCAAGACGCGCGGGAGAGAGATACGCAGTATTTT
TRBJ2-6 many TRBV4-2 . CASSPFTGANVLTF TGTGCCAGCAGCCCTTTCACCGGGGCCAACGTCCTGACTTTC
TRBJ1-4 . TRBV24-1 TRBD1 CATSDTGQVDEKLFF TGTGCCACCAGTGATACGGGACAGGTGGATGAAAAACTGTTTTTT
TRBJ2-1 . TRBV12-3/TRBV12-4 . CASSAPGLSYNEQFF TGTGCCAGCAGTGCACCGGGCCTCTCCTACAATGAGCAGTTCTTC
TRBJ2-3 . TRBV24-1 . CATSDFWDSTDTQYF TGTGCCACCAGTGATTTTTGGGACAGCACAGATACGCAGTATTTT
TRBJ1-2 . TRBV6-1 . CASRTVTGNGHTF TGTGCCAGCAGGACCGTTACAGGGAATGGCCACACCTTC
TRBJ2-7 . TRBV6-5 . CASSYSTTGSSTYEQYF TGTGCCAGCAGTTACTCGACTACAGGGTCCTCTACCTACGAGCAGTACTTC
TRBJ2-3 many TRBV5-1 . CASSPTTSTDTQYF TGCGCCAGCAGCCCGACAACTAGCACAGATACGCAGTATTTT
TRBJ2-7 . TRBV12-3/TRBV12-4 . CASSPTGLPRSYEQYF TGTGCCAGCAGCCCGACGGGCCTCCCAAGGAGCTACGAGCAGTACTTC
TRBJ2-7 few TRBV20-1 . CSARPQGYEQYF TGCAGTGCTAGGCCGCAGGGCTACGAGCAGTACTTC
TRBJ1-2 . TRBV9 . CASSPTANYGDTF TGTGCCAGCAGCCCAACAGCTAACTATGGCGACACCTTC
TRBJ2-1 many TRBV6-6 TRBD1 CASSYWTGGYNEQFF TGTGCCAGCAGTTACTGGACAGGGGGCTACAATGAGCAGTTCTTC
TRBJ2-7 . TRBV5-1 TRBD1 CARRDSNYEQYF TGCGCCAGGAGGGACAGCAACTACGAGCAGTACTTC
TRBJ2-3 few TRBV6-4 . CASNPRKGFVGDTDTQYF TGTGCCAGCAATCCTAGGAAAGGGTTCGTAGGTGACACAGATACGCAGTATTTT
TRBJ2-7 . TRBV4-1 TRBD2 CASSQIWLAGNEQYF TGCGCCAGCAGCCAGATTTGGCTAGCGGGAAACGAGCAGTACTTC
TRBJ2-1 many TRBV27 . CASSLDLAGAYNEQFF TGTGCCAGCAGTTTAGATCTGGCAGGAGCTTACAATGAGCAGTTCTTC
TRBJ2-5 many TRBV24-1 . CATIPQETQYF TGTGCCACCATCCCTCAAGAGACCCAGTACTTC